This T cell receptor beta chain was sequenced in a study of cytotoxic CD8 clonotypes in ibrutinib-treated CLL. V gave up 1 base and J gave up 0 bases, with 13 bases separating them. The CDR3 contains 16 residues. Germline lookup yields CDR1 MGHDK and CDR2 SYGVNS. The method was immunoSEQ multiplex PCR; TCRdb's version includes in-frame clones alone and lacks a portion of them. Of more than 150,000 clones detected, 72% appear once; the ten largest clones hold around 15%. This chain links TRBV25-1 with TRBJ2-7, with D perhaps TRBD2 (5 bases). This TCR was recovered from a human donor with chronic lymphocytic leukemia. Sequencing was performed on PBMCs, taken after 24 months of ibrutinib treatment. The CDR3 DNA reads as TGTGCCAGCAGTGAATCTAGGCTAGCCGGCTCCTACGAGCAGTACTTC. Its protein product is CASSESRLAGSYEQYF.